This paragraph reports one T cell receptor (beta chain). Antigen unknown. The CDR3 extends over 13 amino acids. The trim removed 6 bases at V and 2 bases at J, leaving 4 bases unmatched. Germline V gives CDR1 SNHLY, CDR2 FYNNEI. This table comes from immunoSEQ multiplex PCR, and its TCRdb copy is limited to in-frame clones, with some not included. The sample has around 330,000 clones, 74% seen once. This record comes from a study of shared clonotypes between healthy human individuals. Study results and caveats: Shared clonotypes across all four donors exceeded non-shared ones in generation probability. Compared with memory subsets, naive subsets generally had larger estimated richness.

Sequencing was carried out using memory CD4+ T cells sorted from blood. Subset meaning: CD45RA-negative fraction. The chain has TRBV2 and TRBJ2-7; TRBD1 matches at 7 bases. This TCR was sampled from a man aged 25 to 45 in good health. The CDR3 region is CASSGTVPYEQYF. The CDR3 DNA sequence: TGTGCCAGCAGCGGGACAGTACCCTACGAGCAGTACTTC.